Shown below are 19 T cell receptor beta chains from a single sample sequenced in a study of cytomegalovirus exposure and HLA in healthy donors. The PCR employed 60 Vbeta primers together with 13 Jbeta primers. The repertoire was sequenced with immunoSEQ multiplex PCR; TCRdb's copy has only in-frame clones and lacks some. This sample has over 95,000 clones, with about 75% found just once. Sequencing was performed on PBMCs. These receptors were collected from a woman in her forties in good health and CMV-seropositive.

This chain connects TRBV11-2 to TRBJ2-1, with D perhaps TRBD2 (6 bases). V lost 5 bases to trimming and J lost 15 bases, with 17 bases between them. The germline CDR1 and CDR2 sequences are SGHAT and FQNNGV. CDR3 length equals 12 residues. The CDR3 here is CASSPWGLGLFF. In DNA, the CDR3 is TGTGCCAGCAGCCCTTGGGGACTCGGGCTGTTCTTC.

DNA of the CDR3: TGTGCCAGCAGTGCCACGCAGGGAGGCTACACCTTC. Its protein is CASSATQGGYTF. The chain employs TRBV2 and TRBJ1-2; D perhaps matches TRBD1 (5 bases). Germline CDR1 is SNHLY and CDR2 is FYNNEI. The length of the CDR3 is 12 residues. V shed 4 bases and J shed 8 bases, with 11 bases lying between them.

The chain employs TRBV5-1 and TRBJ2-7; 12 bases align to TRBD1. Germline CDR1 SGHRS, CDR2 YFSETQ. This CDR3 contains 14 residues. The V gene end was trimmed by 0 bases and the J gene end by 10 bases; junction bases not matched to a gene: 5. In DNA, the CDR3 is TGCGCCAGCAGCTTGGCGGGACAGGGGGCCCAACAGTACTTC. Translation gives CASSLAGQGAQQYF.

This clone was counted only a few times. The chain links TRBV19 to TRBJ1-5; D ambiguous. Germline V gene data show CDR1 as LNHDA and CDR2 as SQIVND (reference sequence). V lost 7 bases and J lost 1, with 11 bases in between. The CDR3 runs 14 residues. Here the CDR3 DNA reads TGTGCCAGTACACCGGCGGTCAGCAATCAGCCCCAGCATTTT. It codes for CASTPAVSNQPQHF.

This clone showed up just once. The chain joins TRBV10-3 to TRBJ2-7; TRBD1 matches 9 bases. The length of the CDR3 is 15 residues. CDR1 and CDR2 (germline): ENHRY, SYGVKD. J lost 5 bases, V lost 6 bases, and 11 bases had no gene match. CDR3 protein: CAISAGTGKANEQYF. The CDR3 DNA is TGTGCCATCAGCGCCGGGACAGGGAAGGCAAACGAGCAGTACTTC.

Turning to this clone: Other DNA sequences in this specimen translate into the identical CDR3. The V and J genes are TRBV11-1 and TRBJ2-3; 9 bases align to TRBD2. The length of the CDR3 is 14 residues. Germline CDR1 reads SGHAT; CDR2 reads FQDESV (reference sequence). The junction had 2 bases not matched to a gene; V was cut back by 5 bases and J by 2 bases. CDR3 sequence: CASSPSGDTDTQYF. The CDR3, as DNA: TGTGCCAGCAGCCCTAGCGGGGACACAGATACGCAGTATTTT.

The chain combines TRBV5-4 with TRBJ2-3; 7 bases line up with TRBD2. V shed 0 bases and J 0 bases; nucleotides not matched to a gene: 7. The CDR3 totals 17 residues. CDR1 SGHNT and CDR2 YYREEE come from the germline V gene (reference sequence). The CDR3 DNA follows: TGTGCCAGCAGCTTGGGTATGCGGGGGAAAAGCACAGATACGCAGTATTTT. Its translation is CASSLGMRGKSTDTQYF.

The chain carries TRBV6-1 and TRBJ1-1; possible D gene TRBD1, 5 bases. The germline V and J ends were trimmed by 5 bases and 5 bases, with 15 bases remaining between them. This CDR3 spans 14 amino acids. Germline CDR1 MNHNS, CDR2 SASEGT. CDR3 DNA sequence: TGTGCCAGCAGTATTACAGGAGGGAAAACTGAAGCTTTCTTT. Its protein is CASSITGGKTEAFF.

V usage is TRBV6-6 and J usage is TRBJ2-1; TRBD2 might be the D (6 bases). The V gene's germline CDR1 is MNHNY and CDR2 SVGAGI (reference sequence). The V end lost 3 bases, the J end lost 15 bases, and 18 bases lay between the germline ends. CDR3 length equals 13 residues. This CDR3 reads CASSYSTNKAGFF. In nucleotides, the CDR3 is TGTGCCAGCAGTTATTCGACCAACAAAGCGGGGTTCTTC.

J is TRBJ1-3 and V is TRBV7-2, with a possible D match to TRBD1 (6 bases). Trimming cost V 5 bases and J 1 base, with 9 bases left between them. The CDR3 totals 14 residues. Germline V lookup: CDR1 SGHTA, CDR2 FQGNSA. This CDR3 is CASSTQGSGNTIYF. The CDR3, as DNA: TGTGCCAGCAGCACACAGGGTTCTGGAAACACCATATATTTT.

The rearrangement joins TRBV4-2 to TRBJ2-7, with 10 bases identical to TRBD2. Germline values: CDR1 LGHNA, CDR2 YNFKEQ. V lost 6 bases and J lost 1; bases outside the gene matches: 3. The CDR3 extends over 14 amino acids. CDR3 bases: TGTGCCAGCAGTCCTAGCGGGGGTTCCTACGAGCAGTACTTC. Translated: CASSPSGGSYEQYF.

The rearrangement uses TRBV7-2 and TRBJ2-7; D gene uncertain. CDR1 and CDR2 (germline): SGHTA, FQGNSA. This CDR3 comprises 14 residues. The V end was cut by 0 bases, the J end by 0 bases, with 6 bases between. The DNA of the CDR3 is TGTGCCAGCAGCTTAGCGAGGAGCTCCTACGAGCAGTACTTC. Translating it yields CASSLARSSYEQYF. Full variable domain (remainder filled in from reference TRBV7-2 and TRBJ2-7): GAGVSQSPSNKVTEKGKDVELRCDPISGHTALYWYRQSLGQGLEFLIYFQGNSAPDKSGLPSDRFSAERTGGSVSTLTIQRTQQEDSAVYLCASSLARSSYEQYFGPGTRLTVT.

The chain combines TRBV5-1 with TRBJ2-5; a weak D match, TRBD1 (5 bases). V was clipped by 1 base and J by 2 bases, with 12 bases between them. The length of the CDR3 is 15 residues. The germline gives CDR1 SGHRS, CDR2 YFSETQ. CDR3 DNA sequence: TGCGCCAGCAGCTTGCAGGGTTCCCGGCAAGAGACCCAGTACTTC. Translation: CASSLQGSRQETQYF. Supplemented by reference TRBV5-1 and TRBJ2-5, the full variable domain reads KAGVTQTPRYLIKTRGQQVTLSCSPISGHRSVSWYQQTPGQGLQFLFEYFSETQRNKGNFPGRFSGRQFSNSRSEMNVSTLELGDSALYLCASSLQGSRQETQYFGPGTRLLVL.

The V and J genes are TRBV7-9 and TRBJ1-5; D perhaps matches TRBD1 (5 bases). This CDR3 is 15 amino acids long. V lost 0 bases, J lost 2 bases, and 8 bases lay in between. CDR1 and CDR2 from the germline V gene are SEHNR and FQNEAQ (reference sequence). CDR3 DNA: TGTGCCAGCAGCTTAGCGGGAGGGGGCAATCAGCCCCAGCATTTT. This translates into CASSLAGGGNQPQHF.

The CDR3 here is CASSQSGGPNTIYF. CDR3 DNA: TGTGCCAGCAGCCAATCCGGGGGTCCAAACACCATATATTTT. The chain combines TRBV7-9 with TRBJ1-3, with a weak D call TRBD1 (5 bases). Looked up from germline, CDR1 is SEHNR and CDR2 is FQNEAQ (reference sequence). V lost 5 bases and J lost 6, with 14 bases in between. CDR3 length: 14 amino acids. Based on the CDR3 plus reference TRBV7-9 and TRBJ1-3, the full variable domain is DTGVSQNPRHKITKRGQNVTFRCDPISEHNRLYWYRQTLGQGPEFLTYFQNEAQLEKSRLLSDRFSAERPKGSFSTLEIQRTEQGDSAMYLCASSQSGGPNTIYFGEGSWLTVV.

The sample holds a few counts of this clone. This sequence joins TRBV11-1 and TRBJ2-5; 10 bases align to TRBD2. Per the germline V gene, CDR1 is SGHAT and CDR2 is FQDESV (reference sequence). This CDR3 comprises 18 residues. The junction had 8 bases not matched to a gene; V was cut back by 1 base and J by 0 bases. Here the CDR3 reads CASSLDLPGLAYQETQYF. DNA of the CDR3: TGTGCCAGCAGCTTAGACCTTCCGGGACTAGCGTACCAAGAGACCCAGTACTTC.

V and J are TRBV4-1 and TRBJ2-2; D uncertain. The length of the CDR3 is 14 residues. Trimming took off 1 base at V and 4 bases at J, with 7 bases between the two ends. Germline loops: CDR1 MGHRA, CDR2 YSYEKL. The CDR3 nucleotides are TGCGCCAGCAGCCAAGGTCGAGCCACCGGGGAGCTGTTTTTT. This gives the protein CASSQGRATGELFF.

CDR3 protein: CASSYVTGGNGYTF. The CDR3 nucleotides are TGTGCCAGCAGTTACGTGACAGGGGGCAATGGCTACACCTTC. The chain has TRBV6-5 and TRBJ1-2; TRBD1 agrees at 10 bases. The CDR3 loop spans 14 amino acids. Germline V lookup: CDR1 MNHEY, CDR2 SVGAGI. The ends lost 2 bases at V and 6 bases at J; junction bases unmatched: 3.

The sample holds a few counts of this clone. This chain links TRBV7-9 with TRBJ2-5; TRBD2 agrees at 9 bases. V was pared by 3 bases and J by 5 bases, with 7 bases of the junction left unmatched. The CDR3 totals 15 residues. Germline V gives CDR1 SEHNR, CDR2 FQNEAQ (reference sequence). The CDR3 DNA sequence: TGTGCCAGCAGCTTTGGGCGGGGGGGCCTGGAGACCCAGTACTTC. Its protein is CASSFGRGGLETQYF.